What follows are 3 T cell receptor beta chains derived from one specimen sequenced in a study of tumor-infiltrating lymphocytes in primary liver carcinoma. TCR beta cDNA was reverse-transcribed from about 550 ng of total RNA. The reaction used a constant-region primer and ProtoScript II reverse transcriptase. Employing slightly modified ARM-PCR, three nested multiplex PCR rounds were run, and these gave rise to the TCR beta libraries. Both of the initial two PCR rounds ran for roughly 11 cycles and employed TRBV1-TRBV30 forward primers alongside a C-beta reverse primer. TCRdb reanalysed the multiplex PCR reads using MiXCR and keeps one entry per CDR3 protein. In the table there are roughly 180,000 distinct CDR3 sequences, less than 65% of which are singletons. Extraction also yielded germline DNA, while blood RNA was obtained from unsorted whole blood. Sequencing was done on a sample of peripheral blood. The source of these receptors is a man in his forties with primary liver carcinoma and hepatitis B virus infection.

The rearrangement links TRBV4-1 to TRBJ2-5, with D possibly TRBD1 on 5 matching bases. With 0 bases removed from V and 4 bases from J, the gap between germline ends came to 9 bases. CDR1 MGHRA and CDR2 YSYEKL come from the germline V gene. The CDR3 is 14 residues long. In nucleotides, the CDR3 is TGCGCCAGCAGCCAAGAACCAGGGCCAGAGACCCAGTACTTC. Translated, it gives CASSQEPGPETQYF.

As for this clonotype: The missing conserved phenylalanine or tryptophan at the end of this CDR3 makes a read error likely. The limits of the CDR3 on the DNA are not certain, so only TCRdb's listed CDR3 is given. The rearrangement uses TRBV2 and TRBJ2-7; TRBD2, the table's D call, lacks a check against the DNA. The CDR3 length equals 13 residues, ends included. Germline lookup yields CDR1 SNHLY and CDR2 FYNNEI. The CDR3 spells CASKEVVPYELYL.

V and J are TRBV12-3 or TRBV12-4 and TRBJ2-3, with D tentatively TRBD1 or TRBD2 (5 bases each). V lost 8 bases to trimming and J lost 4 bases, with 16 bases between them. CDR3 length: 14 residues. CDR3 in DNA: TGTGCCAGCTGGAAGGGACCGGCGGCAGATACGCAGTATTTT. Translation: CASWKGPAADTQYF.